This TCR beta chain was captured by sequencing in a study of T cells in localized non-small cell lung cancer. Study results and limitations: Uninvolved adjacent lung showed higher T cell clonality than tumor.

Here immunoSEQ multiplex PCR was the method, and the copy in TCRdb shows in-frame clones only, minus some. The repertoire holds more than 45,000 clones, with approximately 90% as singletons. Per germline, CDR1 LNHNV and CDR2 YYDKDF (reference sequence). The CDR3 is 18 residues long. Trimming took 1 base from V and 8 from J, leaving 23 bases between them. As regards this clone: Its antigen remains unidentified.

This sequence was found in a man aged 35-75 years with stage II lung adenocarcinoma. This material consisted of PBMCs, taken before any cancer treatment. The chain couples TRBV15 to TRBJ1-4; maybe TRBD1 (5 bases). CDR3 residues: CATSRVPTLSGSGEKLFF. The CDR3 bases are TGTGCCACCAGCAGAGTGCCCACGTTATCGGGATCAGGGGAAAAACTGTTTTTT.